This T cell receptor beta chain derives from a study of T-cell reconstitution after alpha-beta-depleted transplantation in children. Molecular barcoding with unique molecular identifiers was used for the TCRbeta library. Using its own MiXCR run on the PCR reads, TCRdb lists one record per CDR3 protein. This sample carries some 200,000 distinct CDR3 sequences, approximately 6.9% of them seen once, and the ten largest clones take approximately 5.7%. On this clonotype: Its antigen remains unknown.

Germline V gives CDR1 DFQATT, CDR2 SNEGSKA (reference sequence). The CDR3 is made up of 13 amino acids. V gave up 1 base and J gave up 2 bases, with 8 bases separating them. Study-wide points: The origin of alpha-beta T cells about two months after transplant was reportedly several hundred expanded graft clones.

This chain joins TRBV20-1 and TRBJ1-1; no firm D call. The sequence was obtained from a boy between 2 and 10 years old with acute lymphoblastic leukemia, due to receive a stem cell transplant. This specimen consisted of PBMCs, obtained before TCRalphabeta/CD19-depleted stem cell transplant. CDR3 DNA sequence: TGCAGTGCTAGAGGGCAGCCCAACACTGAAGCTTTCTTT. It is translated as CSARGQPNTEAFF.